The 29 T cell receptor beta chains below come from one sample, sequenced in a study of Graves' ophthalmopathy and Graves' hyperthyroidism. RNA transcripts were the source from which TCR beta CDR3 regions were amplified. Second-round multiplex PCR came after a first-round RT-PCR that employed HTBI primers. TCRdb re-derived calls from the multiplex PCR reads in MiXCR, one entry per CDR3 protein. The table includes a few hundred thousand distinct CDR3 sequences, 15% detected once. Sequencing was carried out using peripheral blood. These receptors all stem from a young woman with stable Graves' hyperthyroidism.

This clonotype was counted at least ten times. The CDR3 DNA sequence: TGTGCCAGCAGCTTAGCTTTGACAGGGGCAACTGAAGCTTTCTTT. It yields the protein CASSLALTGATEAFF. The chain links TRBV7-2 to TRBJ1-1, with 8 bases lining up with TRBD1. The CDR3 has 15 amino acids. V was pared by 0 bases and J by 5 bases, with 5 bases of the junction left unmatched. Germline-derived CDR1 and CDR2 are SGHTA and FQGNSA.

This clonotype was observed many times. The genes are TRBV6-1 and TRBJ2-6; the D is unclear. CDR1 and CDR2 from the germline V gene are MNHNS and SASEGT. This CDR3 has 15 residues. Trimming took 7 bases from V and 4 from J, leaving 14 bases between them. The CDR3 reads CASTGRGLGANVLTF. DNA for the CDR3: TGTGCCAGCACTGGCCGTGGGTTGGGGGCCAACGTCCTGACTTTC.

At least ten counts were recorded for this clonotype. This chain uses TRBV13 with TRBJ2-5; TRBD2 matches at 10 bases. Trimming removed 5 bases from V and 1 base from J; junction bases left unmatched: 4. Per the germline V gene, CDR1 is PRHDT and CDR2 is FYEKMQ (reference sequence). The CDR3 has 15 residues. The CDR3 is CASSNPSGGQETQYF. CDR3 sequence (DNA): TGTGCCAGCAGCAACCCTAGCGGGGGCCAAGAGACCCAGTACTTC.

This clonotype showed up many times. V gene TRBV28 combines with J gene TRBJ2-5, with 9 bases that match TRBD2. The CDR3 is 16 amino acids. The junction had 12 bases not matched to a gene; V was cut back by 8 bases and J by 2 bases. Germline-derived CDR1 and CDR2 are MDHEN and SYDVKM. DNA of the CDR3: TGTGCCAGCCTTGAAAGAACCGCGGGGGGGCAAGAGACCCAGTACTTC. Translating gives CASLERTAGGQETQYF.

In regard to this clonotype: Just one base apart from a much larger clone, this may be a read error. The chain recombines TRBV5-1 with TRBJ1-1; the D gene is possibly TRBD1 (6 bases). The CDR3 contains 15 residues. Germline CDR1 SGHRS, CDR2 YFSETQ. The CDR3 loop reads CASILAGGAGAEAFF. In nucleotides, the CDR3 is TGCGCCAGCATCTTGGCTGGGGGGGCTGGGGCTGAAGCTTTCTTT.

About this clonotype: Relative to the germline gene, one junction end is altered; a read error may explain this. The CDR3 reads CASSLDWVVGYDQYF. CDR3 DNA: TGTGCCAGCAGCTTAGACTGGGTCGTCGGCTACGATCAGTACTTC. The chain links TRBV11-2 to TRBJ2-7; D is unresolved. Germline V gene lookup returns CDR1 SGHAT and CDR2 FQNNGV. This CDR3 is built from 15 residues.

This clonotype was detected only a few times. The chain joins TRBV4-2 to TRBJ2-5, with 12 bases aligning to TRBD2. The germline V gene has CDR1 LGHNA and CDR2 YNFKEQ. V lost 1 base to trimming and J lost 5 bases; unmatched junction nucleotides: 11. The CDR3 sequence is 18 residues long. DNA of the CDR3: TGTGCCAGCAGCCAAGGCCCCCTAGCGGGGGGGCCAGGTGAGACCCAGTACTTC. Its translation is CASSQGPLAGGPGETQYF.

This clonotype was recorded at least ten times. The chain recombines TRBV6-5 with TRBJ2-7; the match to TRBD1 covers 7 bases. The CDR3 is 14 residues long. V shed 6 bases, J shed 0 bases, and the junction held 5 bases outside the gene matches. Per the germline V gene, CDR1 is MNHEY and CDR2 is SVGAGI. CDR3 nucleotides: TGTGCCAGCAGCGGGACAGCGAGCTCCTACGAGCAGTACTTC. Protein sequence: CASSGTASSYEQYF.

This clonotype came up a few times. The chain couples TRBV9 to TRBJ2-7; D may match TRBD1 or TRBD2 (5 bases each). The CDR3 covers 14 residues. The ends were cut back, 7 bases at V and 2 bases at J, with 16 bases in the middle. Germline loops: CDR1 SGDLS, CDR2 YYNGEE. The CDR3 bases are TGTGCCAGCGCCGTGGGGGACGGGACCTACGAGCAGTACTTC. Its translation: CASAVGDGTYEQYF.

This clonotype showed up many times. The chain couples TRBV5-1 to TRBJ1-1; D might be TRBD1 (5 bases). CDR1 and CDR2 from the germline V gene are SGHRS and YFSETQ. V lost 4 bases to trimming and J lost 1 base, with 17 bases between them. The CDR3 is 16 residues long. Written as DNA, the CDR3 is TGCGCCAGCAGCCTAATCGGAGGGGCTGGGAACACTGAAGCTTTCTTT. Its translation is CASSLIGGAGNTEAFF.

CDR3 residues: CASATANQAYEQYF. Here the CDR3 DNA reads TGTGCCAGCGCCACCGCTAACCAAGCGTACGAGCAGTACTTC. The rearrangement uses TRBV12-3 or TRBV12-4 and TRBJ2-7; unclear D gene. The CDR3 loop spans 14 amino acids. With 8 bases removed from V and 4 bases from J, the gap between germline ends came to 18 bases.

This clonotype was found many times. The chain uses TRBV6-2 or TRBV6-3 and TRBJ1-5; the D gene is possibly TRBD1 (6 bases). The CDR3 covers 15 residues. V was pared by 6 bases and J by 7 bases, with 19 bases between. The V gene's germline CDR1 is MNHEY and CDR2 SVGEGT. The CDR3 here is CASRLRTALEQPQHF. CDR3 bases: TGTGCCAGCAGACTAAGGACAGCCCTGGAACAGCCCCAGCATTTT.

This clonotype was counted at least ten times. The rearrangement uses TRBV28 and TRBJ1-1, with 8 bases fitting TRBD1. V lost 5 bases, J lost 6 bases, and 14 bases stayed unmatched. Germline-derived CDR1 and CDR2 are MDHEN and SYDVKM. This CDR3 contains 16 residues. CDR3 nucleotides: TGTGCCAGCAGTCTAAACCATATACAGGGGGTCGCTGAAGCTTTCTTT. Its translation is CASSLNHIQGVAEAFF.

This clonotype was detected ten times or more. J is TRBJ1-1 and V is TRBV12-3 or TRBV12-4; tentatively, D is TRBD1 (6 bases). The CDR3 runs 14 residues. The germline V and J ends were trimmed by 7 bases and 0 bases, with 12 bases remaining between them. CDR3 amino acids: CASTPRGLNTEAFF. The CDR3, as DNA: TGTGCCAGCACCCCACGGGGGCTGAACACTGAAGCTTTCTTT.

This clonotype has at least ten counts. This chain links TRBV11-2 with TRBJ1-2; the D is unclear. Germline values: CDR1 SGHAT, CDR2 FQNNGV. The length of the CDR3 is 15 residues. V was trimmed by 8 bases and J by 4 bases, leaving 20 bases between them. DNA of the CDR3: TGTGCCAGCGGCCGTAGGATTCTCAACACCTATGGCTACACCTTC. This translates into CASGRRILNTYGYTF.

Ten or more counts support this clonotype. The chain employs TRBV7-3 and TRBJ2-7, with TRBD1 identical over 9 bases. The CDR3 runs 15 residues. Germline CDR1 reads SGHTA; CDR2 reads FQGTGA. Trimming removed 6 bases from V and 2 bases from J; junction bases left unmatched: 8. CDR3 coding DNA: TGTGCCAGCAGAAACGGACAGGGGAGGGCCTACGAGCAGTACTTC. It translates to CASRNGQGRAYEQYF. The variable domain in full, completed from reference TRBV7-3 and TRBJ2-7, reads GAGVSQTPSNKVTEKGKYVELRCDPISGHTALYWYRQSLGQGPEFLIYFQGTGAADDSGLPNDRFFAVRPEGSVSTLKIQRTERGDSAVYLCASRNGQGRAYEQYFGPGTRLTVT.

Many counts were recorded for this clonotype. The chain joins TRBV7-9 to TRBJ2-2; D is uncertain. The ends were cut back, 0 bases at V and 4 bases at J, with 6 bases in the middle. Germline CDR1 and CDR2: SEHNR and FQNEAQ (reference sequence). This CDR3 comprises 14 residues. The CDR3 sequence: CASSLALSTGELFF. DNA of the CDR3: TGTGCCAGCAGCTTAGCCCTAAGCACCGGGGAGCTGTTTTTT. Using reference TRBV7-9 and TRBJ2-2 for the parts outside the CDR3, the full variable domain is DTGVSQNPRHKITKRGQNVTFRCDPISEHNRLYWYRQTLGQGPEFLTYFQNEAQLEKSRLLSDRFSAERPKGSFSTLEIQRTEQGDSAMYLCASSLALSTGELFFGEGSRLTVL.

CDR3 coding DNA: TGCGCCAGCAGCCAGTTGATGAACACTGAAGCTTTCTTT. Translated, it gives CASSQLMNTEAFF. The chain combines TRBV4-1 with TRBJ1-1, with D hard to call. The CDR3 has 13 residues. In germline, CDR1 is MGHRA, CDR2 YSYEKL. The V end was cut by 3 bases, the J end by 0 bases, with 5 bases between.

This clonotype was seen at least ten times. The chain is built from TRBV7-2 and TRBJ2-5; 13 nucleotides align to TRBD2. J was trimmed by 4 bases and V by 2 bases; bases with no gene match: 4. The CDR3 spans 16 residues. CDR1 and CDR2 (germline): SGHTA, FQGNSA. CDR3 residues: CASSLLLAGGGETQYF. The CDR3 nucleotides are TGTGCCAGCAGCTTATTACTAGCGGGGGGGGGAGAGACCCAGTACTTC.

This clonotype was picked up many times. V is TRBV2 and J is TRBJ2-2; D remains unclear. Germline V gene data show CDR1 as SNHLY and CDR2 as FYNNEI. CDR3 length: 14 amino acids. V was shortened by 0 bases and J by 5 bases, with 7 bases between the two germline ends. CDR3 region: CASSEALRTGELFF. The CDR3 DNA is TGTGCCAGCAGTGAAGCGCTTCGGACCGGGGAGCTGTTTTTT.

V gene TRBV6-2 or TRBV6-3 combines with J gene TRBJ2-3, with a possible D match to TRBD1 (6 bases). Trimming pared 6 bases from V and 1 base from J, leaving 11 bases between. The CDR3 has 14 residues. Germline V gives CDR1 MNHEY, CDR2 SVGEGT. CDR3 in DNA: TGTGCCAGCAGCCGAAAGGGGGGCACAGATACGCAGTATTTT. Its translation: CASSRKGGTDTQYF.

Many counts were recorded for this clonotype. This sequence joins TRBV6-5 and TRBJ1-1; tentative D call: TRBD1 (5 bases). Trimming shortened V by 6 bases and J by 10 bases, and 15 bases separated the two germline ends. Germline CDR1 and CDR2: MNHEY and SVGAGI. CDR3 length: 12 amino acids. CDR3 in amino acids: CASSQPGFGAFF. The DNA for the CDR3 is TGTGCCAGCAGCCAACCAGGGTTCGGAGCTTTCTTT.

This clonotype has a count of ten or more. The chain combines TRBV18 with TRBJ1-6, with D perhaps TRBD1 (5 bases). The V end was cut by 5 bases, the J end by 7 bases, with 12 bases between. Germline loops: CDR1 KGHSH, CDR2 LQKENI. CDR3 length equals 14 residues. The CDR3 region has the DNA TGTGCCAGCTCATCGCGGACACTCAATTCACCCCTCCACTTT. The encoded protein is CASSSRTLNSPLHF.

This clonotype was detected ten times or more. The chain uses TRBV11-2 and TRBJ2-5; TRBD1 agrees at 8 bases. This CDR3 has 15 residues. Trimming at V came to 2 bases and at J to 1 base, leaving 3 bases not matched to a gene. CDR1 is SGHAT and CDR2 is FQNNGV in the germline V gene. The CDR3 bases are TGTGCCAGCAGCTTAAACACAGGGGGCCAAGAGACCCAGTACTTC. It codes for CASSLNTGGQETQYF.

A word on this clonotype: Possible read error: a much larger clone is one base away. The gene calls are TRBV2 and TRBJ1-1; 9 bases line up with TRBD1. CDR3 length: 13 amino acids. CDR1 is SNHLY and CDR2 is FYNNEI in the germline V gene. The DNA of the CDR3 is TGTGCCAGCAAAGGAGGGACAGGGTCTGAAGCTTGCTTT. Its translation: CASKGGTGSEACF.

The gene calls are TRBV2 and TRBJ1-1, with D perhaps TRBD1 (5 bases). V lost 6 bases and J lost 4, with 15 bases in between. CDR1 and CDR2 (germline): SNHLY, FYNNEI. The CDR3 consists of 14 residues. The CDR3 sequence: CASRGELAGTEAFF. Written as DNA, the CDR3 is TGTGCCAGCAGGGGGGAGTTGGCGGGCACTGAAGCTTTCTTT.

Ten or more counts support this clonotype. The rearrangement joins TRBV2 to TRBJ2-7; no reliable D call. This CDR3 spans 11 amino acids. The germline V gene has CDR1 SNHLY and CDR2 FYNNEI. The ends were cut back, 6 bases at V and 5 bases at J, with 8 bases in the middle. CDR3 region: CASRGSDEQYF. CDR3 coding DNA: TGTGCCAGCAGGGGGTCTGACGAGCAGTACTTC.

Of note for this clonotype: A much more abundant neighbour one base away suggests this may be a read error. V gene TRBV2 combines with J gene TRBJ2-7, with D possibly matching TRBD2 (6 bases). This CDR3 is 10 amino acids long. Germline V gives CDR1 SNHLY, CDR2 FYNNEI. CDR3: CATQDYELYF. In DNA form, the CDR3 reads TGTGCCACACAGGACTACGAGCTGTACTTC.

This clonotype appeared many times. The chain employs TRBV20-1 and TRBJ1-6; the D gene is possibly TRBD1 (5 bases). Trimming stripped 1 base from V and 9 bases from J, with 13 bases between. In germline, CDR1 is DFQATT, CDR2 SNEGSKA (reference sequence). The CDR3 runs to 14 residues. CDR3 region: CSARATAAGSPLHF. Here the CDR3 DNA reads TGCAGTGCTAGAGCGACAGCCGCGGGTTCACCCCTCCACTTT.